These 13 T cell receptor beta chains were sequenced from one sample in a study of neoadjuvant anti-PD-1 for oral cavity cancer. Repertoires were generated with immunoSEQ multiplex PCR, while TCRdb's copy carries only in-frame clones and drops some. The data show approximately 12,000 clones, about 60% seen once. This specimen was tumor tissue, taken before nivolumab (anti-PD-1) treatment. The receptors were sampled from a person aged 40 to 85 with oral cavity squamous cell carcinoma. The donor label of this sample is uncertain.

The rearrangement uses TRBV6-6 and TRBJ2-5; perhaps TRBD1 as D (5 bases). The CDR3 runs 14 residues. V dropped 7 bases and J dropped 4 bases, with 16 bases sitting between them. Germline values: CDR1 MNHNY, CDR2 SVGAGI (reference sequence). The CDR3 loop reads CASTPPTVRETQYF. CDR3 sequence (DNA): TGTGCCAGCACCCCTCCGACAGTCCGAGAGACCCAGTACTTC.

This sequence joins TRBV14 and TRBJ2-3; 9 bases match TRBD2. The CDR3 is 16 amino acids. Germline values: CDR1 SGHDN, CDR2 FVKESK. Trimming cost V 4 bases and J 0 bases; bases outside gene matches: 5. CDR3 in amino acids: CASSPRTSVSTDTQYF. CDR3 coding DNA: TGTGCCAGCAGCCCCCGGACTAGCGTGAGCACAGATACGCAGTATTTT.

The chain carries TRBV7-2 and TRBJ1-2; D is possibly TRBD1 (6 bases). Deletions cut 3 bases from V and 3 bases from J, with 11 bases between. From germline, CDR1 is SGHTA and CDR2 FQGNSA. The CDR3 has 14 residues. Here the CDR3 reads CASSFSAGDYGYTF. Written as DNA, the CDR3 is TGTGCCAGCAGCTTTTCCGCAGGGGACTATGGCTACACCTTC.

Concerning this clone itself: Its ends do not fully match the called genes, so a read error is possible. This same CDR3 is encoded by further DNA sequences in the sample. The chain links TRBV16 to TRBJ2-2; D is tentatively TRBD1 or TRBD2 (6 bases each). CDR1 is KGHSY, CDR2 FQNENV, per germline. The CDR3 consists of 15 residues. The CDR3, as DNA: TGTGCCAGCAGTCAATCGGGGGCAAACACCGGGGAGCTGTTTTTT. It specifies CASSQSGANTGELFF.

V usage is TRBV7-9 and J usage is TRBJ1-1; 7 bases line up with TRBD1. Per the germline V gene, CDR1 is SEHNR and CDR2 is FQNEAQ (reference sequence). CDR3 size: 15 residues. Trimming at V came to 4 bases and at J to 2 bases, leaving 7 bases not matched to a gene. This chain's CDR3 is CASSSQTGFNTEAFF. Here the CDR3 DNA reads TGTGCCAGCAGCTCCCAGACAGGGTTCAACACTGAAGCTTTCTTT.

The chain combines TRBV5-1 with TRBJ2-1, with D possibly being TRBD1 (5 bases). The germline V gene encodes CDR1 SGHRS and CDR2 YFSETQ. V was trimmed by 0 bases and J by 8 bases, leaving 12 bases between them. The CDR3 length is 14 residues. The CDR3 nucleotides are TGCGCCAGCAGCTTGGCAGGGTCTCCGGATGAGCAGTTCTTC. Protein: CASSLAGSPDEQFF.

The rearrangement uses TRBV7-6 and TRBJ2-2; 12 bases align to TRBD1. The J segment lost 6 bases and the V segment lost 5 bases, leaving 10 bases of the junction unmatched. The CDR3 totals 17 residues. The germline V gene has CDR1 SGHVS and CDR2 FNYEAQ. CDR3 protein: CASSRIGTGGESGELFF. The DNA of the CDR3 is TGTGCCAGCAGCCGGATTGGGACAGGGGGCGAGTCCGGGGAGCTGTTTTTT.

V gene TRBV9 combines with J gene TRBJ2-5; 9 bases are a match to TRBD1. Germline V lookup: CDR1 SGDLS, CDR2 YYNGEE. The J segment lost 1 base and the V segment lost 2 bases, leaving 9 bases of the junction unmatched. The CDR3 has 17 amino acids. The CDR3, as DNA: TGTGCCAGCAGCGTCGGACGGACAGGGGCCTCCCAAGAGACCCAGTACTTC. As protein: CASSVGRTGASQETQYF.

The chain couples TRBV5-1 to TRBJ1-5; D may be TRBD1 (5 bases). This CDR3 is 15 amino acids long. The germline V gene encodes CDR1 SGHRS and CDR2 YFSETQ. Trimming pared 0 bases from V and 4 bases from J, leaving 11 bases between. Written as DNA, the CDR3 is TGCGCCAGCAGCTTGGATGGGACGGAGAATCAGCCCCAGCATTTT. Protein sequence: CASSLDGTENQPQHF.

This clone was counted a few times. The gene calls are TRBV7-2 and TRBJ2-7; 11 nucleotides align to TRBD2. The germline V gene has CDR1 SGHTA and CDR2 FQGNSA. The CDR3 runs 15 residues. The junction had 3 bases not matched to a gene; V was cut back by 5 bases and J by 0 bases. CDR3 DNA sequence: TGTGCCAGCAGCATCACTAGCGGGAGCTCCTACGAGCAGTACTTC. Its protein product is CASSITSGSSYEQYF.

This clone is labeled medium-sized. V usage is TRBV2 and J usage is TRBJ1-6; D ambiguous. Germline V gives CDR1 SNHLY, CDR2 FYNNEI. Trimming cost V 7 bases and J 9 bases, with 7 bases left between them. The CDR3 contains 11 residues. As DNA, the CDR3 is TGTGCCAGCACCTACGCTTCACCCCTCCACTTT. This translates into CASTYASPLHF. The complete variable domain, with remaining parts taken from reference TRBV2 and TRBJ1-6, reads EPEVTQTPSHQVTQMGQEVILRCVPISNHLYFYWYRQILGQKVEFLVSFYNNEISEKSEIFDDQFSVERPDGSNFTLKIRSTKLEDSAMYFCASTYASPLHFGNGTRLTVT.

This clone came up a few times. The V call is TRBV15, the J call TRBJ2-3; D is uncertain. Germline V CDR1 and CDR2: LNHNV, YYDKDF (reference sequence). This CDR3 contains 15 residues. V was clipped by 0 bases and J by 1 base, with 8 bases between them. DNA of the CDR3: TGTGCCACCAGCAGAGATAACGGGCGCACAGATACGCAGTATTTT. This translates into CATSRDNGRTDTQYF.

The CDR3 is CASSFLQGGNTEAFF. The CDR3, as DNA: TGTGCCAGCAGCTTCCTTCAGGGGGGGAACACTGAAGCTTTCTTT. The V and J genes are TRBV9 and TRBJ1-1; 7 bases agree with TRBD1. The CDR3 totals 15 residues. With 4 bases clipped from V and 1 base from J, the junction kept 7 bases outside the gene matches. Germline-derived CDR1 and CDR2 are SGDLS and YYNGEE.